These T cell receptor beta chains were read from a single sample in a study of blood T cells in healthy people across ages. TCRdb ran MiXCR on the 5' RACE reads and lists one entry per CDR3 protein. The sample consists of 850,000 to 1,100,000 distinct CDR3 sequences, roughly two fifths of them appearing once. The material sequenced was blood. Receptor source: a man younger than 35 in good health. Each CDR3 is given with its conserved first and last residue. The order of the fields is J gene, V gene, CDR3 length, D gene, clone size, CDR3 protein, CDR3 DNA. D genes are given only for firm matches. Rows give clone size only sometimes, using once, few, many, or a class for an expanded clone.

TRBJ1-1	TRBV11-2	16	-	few	CASSLVAVLTNTEAFF	TGTGCCAGCAGCTTAGTCGCGGTTTTAACGAACACTGAAGCTTTCTTT
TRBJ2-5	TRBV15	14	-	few	CATSRTANQETQYF	TGTGCCACCAGCCGGACAGCAAATCAAGAGACCCAGTACTTC
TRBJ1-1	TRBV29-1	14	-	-	CSVEPGGALTEAFF	TGCAGCGTTGAACCTGGGGGAGCTCTTACTGAAGCTTTCTTT
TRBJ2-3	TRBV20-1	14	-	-	CSTKTGESTDTQYF	TGCAGTACTAAAACGGGGGAGTCCACAGATACGCAGTATTTT
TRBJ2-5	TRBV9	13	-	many	CASSLGEGETQYF	TGTGCCAGCAGCCTGGGAGAGGGGGAGACCCAGTACTTC
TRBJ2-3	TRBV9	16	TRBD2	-	CASSVDSGGGTDTQYF	TGTGCCAGCAGCGTAGATAGCGGGGGGGGCACAGATACGCAGTATTTT
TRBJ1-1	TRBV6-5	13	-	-	CASSYSGITEAFF	TGTGCCAGCAGTTACTCTGGGATCACTGAAGCTTTCTTT
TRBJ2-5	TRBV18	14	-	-	CASSPIEGWETQYF	TGTGCCAGCTCACCAATAGAGGGCTGGGAGACCCAGTACTTC
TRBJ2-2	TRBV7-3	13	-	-	CASSPLYTGELFF	TGTGCCAGCAGCCCCCTTTACACCGGGGAGCTGTTTTTT
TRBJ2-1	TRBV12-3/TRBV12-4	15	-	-	CASTRGYLSYNEQFF	TGTGCCAGCACCCGGGGCTACCTCTCCTACAATGAGCAGTTCTTC
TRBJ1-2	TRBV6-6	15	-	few	CASSRFREADYGYTF	TGTGCCAGCAGTAGATTCAGGGAAGCAGACTATGGCTACACCTTC
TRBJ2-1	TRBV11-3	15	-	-	CASSRTGARHNEQFF	TGTGCCAGCAGCCGTACCGGGGCACGTCACAATGAGCAGTTCTTC
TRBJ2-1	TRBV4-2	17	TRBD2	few	CASSPWSSGGINNEQFF	TGTGCCAGCAGCCCTTGGTCTAGCGGGGGTATTAACAATGAGCAGTTCTTC
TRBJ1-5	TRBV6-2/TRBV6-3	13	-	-	CASSVGPDQPQHF	TGTGCCAGCAGTGTCGGTCCGGACCAGCCCCAGCATTTT
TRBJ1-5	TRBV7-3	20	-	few	CASIPTGTIRGQIINQPQHF	TGTGCCAGCATTCCCACCGGGACCATCCGGGGGCAGATTATCAATCAGCCCCAGCATTTT
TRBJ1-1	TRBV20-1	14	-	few	CSARDQGRHTEAFF	TGCAGTGCTAGAGATCAAGGCAGGCACACTGAAGCTTTCTTT
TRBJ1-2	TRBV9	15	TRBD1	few	CASSPQTGDDYGYTF	TGTGCCAGCAGCCCCCAGACAGGGGATGACTATGGCTACACCTTC
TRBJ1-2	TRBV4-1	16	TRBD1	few	CASSPVGTGRKSGYTF	TGCGCCAGCAGCCCCGTCGGGACAGGGCGGAAGAGTGGCTACACCTTC
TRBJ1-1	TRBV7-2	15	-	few	CASSLPRTVNTEAFF	TGTGCCAGCAGCCTCCCCCGGACTGTGAACACTGAAGCTTTCTTT
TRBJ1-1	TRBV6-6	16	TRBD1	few	CASSQQGLTGGTEAFF	TGTGCCAGCAGCCAACAGGGGCTAACGGGGGGGACTGAAGCTTTCTTT
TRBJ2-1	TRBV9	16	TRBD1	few	CASSVEGDSINNEQFF	TGTGCCAGCAGCGTAGAGGGGGACAGTATAAACAATGAGCAGTTCTTC
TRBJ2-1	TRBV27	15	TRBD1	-	CASSYRDRGSNEQFF	TGTGCCAGCAGTTACCGGGACAGGGGTTCGAATGAGCAGTTCTTC
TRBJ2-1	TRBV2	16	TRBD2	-	CASSDGRNRGVNEQFF	TGTGCCAGCAGTGATGGACGAAACCGGGGGGTCAATGAGCAGTTCTTC
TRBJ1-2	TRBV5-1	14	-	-	CASSFLADPDGYTF	TGCGCCAGCAGCTTCCTTGCCGATCCTGATGGCTACACCTTC
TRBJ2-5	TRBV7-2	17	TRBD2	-	CASSLVAGASVGYEQYF	TGTGCCAGCAGCTTAGTAGCGGGGGCCTCGGTGGGCTATGAGCAGTACTTC
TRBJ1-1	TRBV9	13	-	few	CASSVAPNTEAFF	TGTGCCAGCAGCGTAGCCCCGAACACTGAAGCTTTCTTT
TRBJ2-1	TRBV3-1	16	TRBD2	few	CASSQDSGGVYNEQFF	TGTGCCAGCAGCCAAGACTCCGGGGGGGTATACAATGAGCAGTTCTTC
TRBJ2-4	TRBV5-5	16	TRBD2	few	CASSLTGGEYENIQYF	TGTGCCAGCAGCTTGACCGGGGGGGAGTACGAAAACATTCAGTACTTC
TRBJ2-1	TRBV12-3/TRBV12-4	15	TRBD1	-	CASESGQGARNEQFF	TGTGCCAGCGAATCGGGACAGGGGGCGCGGAATGAGCAGTTCTTC
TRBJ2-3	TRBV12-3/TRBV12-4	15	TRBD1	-	CASRLDRVAADTQYF	TGTGCCAGCAGGCTAGACAGGGTCGCAGCAGATACGCAGTATTTT